A single sample is the source of the 27 T cell receptor beta chains below, sequenced in a study of CD8 T cells in Susac syndrome. RNA, at about 0.45 to 1 ug, was reverse transcribed with random hexamers. TCRdb reprocessed the immunoSEQ multiplex PCR reads via MiXCR and lists one record per CDR3 protein. The sample carries around 280,000 distinct CDR3 sequences, about 88% recorded once. Material for sequencing was CD8+ T cells from PBMCs. The receptors come from a human donor with multiple sclerosis.

This chain joins TRBV30 and TRBJ1-6; weak D call: TRBD1 (5 bases). The V gene lost 0 bases and the J gene lost 5 bases, with 11 bases spanning the gap. CDR3 length: 15 amino acids. Per the germline V gene, CDR1 is GTSNPN and CDR2 is SVGIG (reference sequence). The CDR3 DNA follows: TGTGCCTGGAGTGTAGACAGTTCCGATAATTCACCCCTCCACTTT. This sequence encodes CAWSVDSSDNSPLHF.

The rearrangement joins TRBV2 to TRBJ2-2, with D perhaps TRBD1 (6 bases). The CDR3 is 18 amino acids. Trimming took off 10 bases at V and 3 bases at J, with 27 bases between the two ends. Germline CDR1 is SNHLY and CDR2 is FYNNEI. DNA for the CDR3: TGTGCCACCCAGGGGTGGGACCAAGGCGGTAAAGACACCGGGGAGCTGTTTTTT. Translated, it gives CATQGWDQGGKDTGELFF.

The chain uses TRBV5-1 and TRBJ2-3, with unresolved D. The CDR3 has 15 amino acids. The V end was cut by 4 bases, the J end by 0 bases, with 12 bases between. Looked up from germline, CDR1 is SGHRS and CDR2 is YFSETQ. In nucleotides, the CDR3 is TGCGCCAGCAGCAAAAGGTCCGCCAGCACAGATACGCAGTATTTT. Amino acid sequence: CASSKRSASTDTQYF.

The chain combines TRBV6-1 with TRBJ2-5; a possible D gene is TRBD1 (6 bases). The CDR3 totals 13 residues. V shed 6 bases and J shed 5 bases, with 13 bases lying between them. Germline assignment: CDR1 MNHNS and CDR2 SASEGT. The CDR3 is CASSPGQFETQYF. In DNA form, the CDR3 reads TGTGCCAGCAGCCCTGGACAGTTCGAGACCCAGTACTTC.

On this clonotype: The germline gene is not matched at one end of the junction; a read error may be the cause. The J gene is TRBJ1-1, the V gene TRBV27, with D tentatively TRBD1 (5 bases). CDR1 and CDR2 from the germline V gene are MNHEY and SMNVEV (reference sequence). This CDR3 has 13 residues. The CDR3 region has the DNA TGTGCCAGCAGCTTGGGGGTGGACACTGAAGTTTTCTTT. Its translation is CASSLGVDTEVFF.

This rearrangement joins TRBV7-9 to TRBJ1-1; 7 positions agree with TRBD1. Germline assignment: CDR1 SEHNR and CDR2 FQNEAQ (reference sequence). Trimming at V came to 5 bases and at J to 3 bases, leaving 9 bases not matched to a gene. The CDR3 sequence is 15 residues long. The CDR3 region is CASSPTGRRHTEAFF. CDR3 DNA: TGTGCCAGCAGCCCGACAGGGAGAAGGCACACTGAAGCTTTCTTT.

This chain uses TRBV7-9 with TRBJ2-2; 10 bases agree with TRBD2. The J segment lost 4 bases and the V segment lost 1 base, leaving 3 bases of the junction unmatched. The CDR3 length is 16 residues. CDR1 and CDR2 from the germline V gene are SEHNR and FQNEAQ (reference sequence). CDR3: CASSLGLAGVTGELFF. The CDR3 DNA follows: TGTGCCAGCAGCTTAGGCCTAGCGGGGGTCACCGGGGAGCTGTTTTTT.

The V and J genes are TRBV20-1 and TRBJ2-1; D possibly corresponds to TRBD2 (6 bases). The germline CDR1 and CDR2 sequences are DFQATT and SNEGSKA (reference sequence). Trimming cost V 3 bases and J 2 bases, with 11 bases left between them. The CDR3 runs 14 residues. DNA for the CDR3: TGCAGTGCTAGCCGGCGGGATCCCTACAATGAGCAGTTCTTC. Translated, it gives CSASRRDPYNEQFF.

The gene calls are TRBV27 and TRBJ2-3, with 9 positions matching TRBD2. Trimming cost V 3 bases and J 4 bases; bases outside gene matches: 2. This CDR3 has 14 residues. The germline V gene has CDR1 MNHEY and CDR2 SMNVEV (reference sequence). CDR3 region: CASSLKREADTQYF. CDR3 nucleotides: TGTGCCAGCAGTTTGAAGCGGGAGGCAGATACGCAGTATTTT.

The chain uses TRBV5-1 and TRBJ1-1; D unresolved. Germline V gives CDR1 SGHRS, CDR2 YFSETQ. The germline V and J ends were trimmed by 0 bases and 7 bases, with 13 bases remaining between them. The CDR3 is 14 residues long. CDR3 nucleotide sequence: TGCGCCAGCAGCTTGGAGGCCAGGTCGATTGAAGCTTTCTTT. Its protein product is CASSLEARSIEAFF.

The J gene is TRBJ1-1, the V gene TRBV19; unclear D gene. The CDR3 has 14 amino acids. Germline loops: CDR1 LNHDA, CDR2 SQIVND (reference sequence). The ends were cut back, 5 bases at V and 6 bases at J, with 16 bases in the middle. The CDR3 sequence: CASSPLWGRAEAFF. As DNA, the CDR3 is TGTGCCAGTAGTCCCCTCTGGGGTCGGGCTGAAGCTTTCTTT.

J is TRBJ1-5 and V is TRBV6-2 or TRBV6-3; D is uncertain. V shed 8 bases and J shed 0 bases, with 20 bases lying between them. Germline V gene lookup returns CDR1 MNHEY and CDR2 SVGEGT. CDR3 length equals 17 residues. Written as DNA, the CDR3 is TGTGCCAGCGTGGGCACTATCACGGGATATAGCAATCAGCCCCAGCATTTT. Translated, it gives CASVGTITGYSNQPQHF.

The CDR3 protein is CASGEPQHF. The CDR3 nucleotides read TGTGCCAGCGGGGAGCCCCAGCATTTT. The genes are TRBV9 and TRBJ1-5; D is ambiguous. CDR1 is SGDLS and CDR2 is YYNGEE in the germline V gene. V was trimmed by 7 bases and J by 8 bases, leaving 4 bases between them. The CDR3 has 9 residues.

This clonotype was recorded a few times. V gene TRBV5-4 combines with J gene TRBJ2-7; 14 nucleotides match TRBD2. The germline V gene has CDR1 SGHNT and CDR2 YYREEE (reference sequence). This CDR3 contains 15 residues. V lost 4 bases, J lost 4 bases, and 4 bases stayed unmatched. The CDR3 spells CASSLGLAGVYEQYF. In DNA, the CDR3 is TGTGCCAGCAGCCTGGGACTAGCGGGAGTGTACGAGCAGTACTTC. The complete variable domain, with remaining parts taken from reference TRBV5-4 and TRBJ2-7, reads ETGVTQSPTHLIKTRGQQVTLRCSSQSGHNTVSWYQQALGQGPQFIFQYYREEENGRGNFPPRFSGLQFPNYSSELNVNALELDDSALYLCASSLGLAGVYEQYFGPGTRLTVT.

The chain couples TRBV7-9 to TRBJ1-5; 9 bases fit TRBD1. J was trimmed by 2 bases and V by 5 bases; bases with no gene match: 7. Germline loops: CDR1 SEHNR, CDR2 FQNEAQ (reference sequence). The CDR3 covers 16 residues. The CDR3 here is CASSTGTGRGNQPQHF. In DNA, the CDR3 is TGTGCCAGCAGCACCGGGACAGGGAGGGGCAATCAGCCCCAGCATTTT.

This chain links TRBV6-1 with TRBJ2-3; D is ambiguous. Germline assignment: CDR1 MNHNS and CDR2 SASEGT. There are 14 residues in the CDR3. The ends were cut back, 9 bases at V and 2 bases at J, with 15 bases in the middle. As DNA, the CDR3 is TGTGCCAGTGAACAAAGGGCTTCCACAGATACGCAGTATTTT. It is translated as CASEQRASTDTQYF.

This clonotype was counted a few times. The chain has TRBV4-1 and TRBJ2-1; TRBD2 agrees at 12 bases. In germline, CDR1 is MGHRA, CDR2 YSYEKL. V shed 3 bases and J 0 bases; nucleotides not matched to a gene: 12. The CDR3 covers 20 residues. The CDR3: CASSHPTGTSGLHSYNEQFF. The CDR3 DNA follows: TGCGCCAGCAGCCATCCCACCGGGACTAGCGGGCTTCACTCCTACAATGAGCAGTTCTTC.

The chain combines TRBV10-3 with TRBJ1-2, with 10 bases identical to TRBD1. The germline V gene encodes CDR1 ENHRY and CDR2 SYGVKD. The CDR3 covers 15 residues. V lost 0 bases and J lost 4; bases outside the gene matches: 2. The CDR3 coding sequence is TGTGCCATCAGTGAGTCAGGGACAGGGGCCTATGGCTACACCTTC. It translates to CAISESGTGAYGYTF.

The V call is TRBV12-3 or TRBV12-4, the J call TRBJ1-5; D remains unclear. Trimming shortened V by 5 bases and J by 1 base, and 18 bases separated the two germline ends. The CDR3 totals 17 residues. CDR3 nucleotide sequence: TGTGCCAGCAGTAGCCTTGGACTAGAAGGGAGCAATCAGCCCCAGCATTTT. Protein sequence: CASSSLGLEGSNQPQHF.

This clonotype was seen a handful of times. The chain recombines TRBV27 with TRBJ2-1; 7 bases agree with TRBD2. CDR1 is MNHEY and CDR2 is SMNVEV in the germline V gene (reference sequence). Germline trimming cut 9 bases from V and 3 bases from J; bases unmatched to any gene: 8. The CDR3 is 14 residues long. This chain's CDR3 is CASSWGGSYNEQFF. The CDR3 DNA sequence: TGTGCCAGTTCATGGGGCGGGAGCTACAATGAGCAGTTCTTC.

The V call is TRBV9, the J call TRBJ2-3, with 10 bases identical to TRBD2. The length of the CDR3 is 16 residues. V was pared by 3 bases and J by 2 bases, with 6 bases of the junction left unmatched. The germline V gene encodes CDR1 SGDLS and CDR2 YYNGEE. The DNA of the CDR3 is TGTGCCAGCAGCGCTCGACTAGCGGGCCCCACAGATACGCAGTATTTT. This gives the protein CASSARLAGPTDTQYF.

The V and J genes are TRBV27 and TRBJ1-5; no clear D. V lost 5 bases to trimming and J lost 4 bases, with 6 bases between them. Germline-derived CDR1 and CDR2 are MNHEY and SMNVEV (reference sequence). The CDR3 has 12 amino acids. The CDR3 here is CASSQRNQPQHF. CDR3 DNA: TGTGCCAGCAGTCAACGTAATCAGCCCCAGCATTTT.

The rearrangement links TRBV20-1 to TRBJ2-7; D not certain. The V and J ends lost 0 bases and 3 bases respectively, with 9 bases between them. Germline V gives CDR1 DFQATT, CDR2 SNEGSKA (reference sequence). CDR3 length: 13 amino acids. CDR3 coding DNA: TGCAGTGCTAGAGATTATCTAGACTACGAGCAGTACTTC. Residues: CSARDYLDYEQYF.

The chain combines TRBV4-1 with TRBJ2-1; 8 bases match TRBD2. CDR3 size: 16 residues. Looked up from germline, CDR1 is MGHRA and CDR2 is YSYEKL. V lost 4 bases and J lost 7; bases outside the gene matches: 12. Here the CDR3 reads CASSLRESGSFNEQFF. The CDR3 DNA sequence: TGCGCCAGCAGCCTTCGTGAGAGCGGGAGCTTTAATGAGCAGTTCTTC.

The chain joins TRBV2 to TRBJ1-5; D is undetermined. CDR1 is SNHLY and CDR2 is FYNNEI in the germline V gene. The CDR3 sequence is 15 residues long. The germline V and J ends were trimmed by 4 bases and 0 bases, with 10 bases remaining between them. CDR3 residues: CASSVDPNSNQPQHF. As DNA, the CDR3 is TGTGCCAGCAGTGTTGACCCCAATAGCAATCAGCCCCAGCATTTT.

The genes are TRBV7-2 and TRBJ2-3, with 10 bases that match TRBD2. The CDR3 covers 17 residues. Germline loops: CDR1 SGHTA, CDR2 FQGNSA. J lost 7 bases, V lost 0 bases, and 10 bases had no gene match. This CDR3 is CASSLARPSGSIYTQYF. CDR3 bases: TGTGCCAGCAGCTTAGCGCGCCCTAGCGGGAGTATTTATACGCAGTATTTT.

V gene TRBV5-1 combines with J gene TRBJ2-6; tentative D call: TRBD1 (6 bases). With 4 bases removed from V and 1 base from J, the gap between germline ends came to 15 bases. The germline gives CDR1 SGHRS, CDR2 YFSETQ. The CDR3 contains 17 residues. DNA of the CDR3: TGCGCCAGCAGCCCGAGGACAGACCTATCTGGGGCCAACGTCCTGACTTTC. Its translation is CASSPRTDLSGANVLTF.